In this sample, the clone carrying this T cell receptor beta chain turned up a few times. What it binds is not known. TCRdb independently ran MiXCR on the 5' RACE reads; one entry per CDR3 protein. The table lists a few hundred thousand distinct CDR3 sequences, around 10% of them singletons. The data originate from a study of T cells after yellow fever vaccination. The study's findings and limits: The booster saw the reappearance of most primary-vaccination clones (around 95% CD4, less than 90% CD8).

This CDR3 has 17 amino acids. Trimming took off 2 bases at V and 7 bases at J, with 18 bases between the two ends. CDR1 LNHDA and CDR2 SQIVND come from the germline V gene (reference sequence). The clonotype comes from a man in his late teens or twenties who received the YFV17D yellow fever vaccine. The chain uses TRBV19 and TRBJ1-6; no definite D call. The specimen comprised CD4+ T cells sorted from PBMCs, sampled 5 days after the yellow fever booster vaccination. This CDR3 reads CASSISGVGGLNSPLHF. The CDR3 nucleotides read TGTGCCAGTAGTATAAGCGGGGTGGGTGGTTTGAATTCACCCCTCCACTTT. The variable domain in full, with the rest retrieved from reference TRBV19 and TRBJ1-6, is DGGITQSPKYLFRKEGQNVTLSCEQNLNHDAMYWYRQDPGQGLRLIYYSQIVNDFQKGDIAEGYSVSREKKESFPLTVTSAQKNPTAFYLCASSISGVGGLNSPLHFGNGTRLTVT.